This entry features one T cell receptor (beta chain) sequence. No antigen is known for it. CDR3 size: 14 residues. From germline, CDR1 is SGHAT and CDR2 FQNNGV. Trimming at V came to 1 base and at J to 5 bases, leaving 3 bases not matched to a gene. The protocol was immunoSEQ multiplex PCR, while the TCRdb copy is restricted to in-frame clones and leaves out a portion. The sample shows about 2.4 million clones, about 92% of them seen only once. The sample originates from a study of shared clonotypes between healthy human individuals. Study-level information: Contributing individuals were two females and a few males aged 18 to 49. Study-level points and caveats: A generally larger estimated richness was seen in naive subsets than in memory subsets. The generation probabilities recorded for non-shared clonotypes fell below those of clonotypes shared by all four donors.

Naive CD4+ cells were CD45RA-selected; the remaining cells were memory. J is TRBJ2-7 and V is TRBV11-2; TRBD1 matches at 9 bases. The sequence came from a man younger than 35 in good health. The sample was naive CD4+ T cells sorted from blood. Subset denoted: CD45RA+ positively selected. CDR3 sequence reads: CASSLGTGVNEQYF. In DNA, the CDR3 is TGTGCCAGCAGCTTAGGGACAGGGGTCAACGAGCAGTACTTC. The whole variable domain, filled in from reference TRBV11-2 and TRBJ2-7, reads EAGVAQSPRYKIIEKRQSVAFWCNPISGHATLYWYQQILGQGPKLLIQFQNNGVVDDSQLPKDRFSAERLKGVDSTLKIQPAKLEDSAVYLCASSLGTGVNEQYFGPGTRLTVT.